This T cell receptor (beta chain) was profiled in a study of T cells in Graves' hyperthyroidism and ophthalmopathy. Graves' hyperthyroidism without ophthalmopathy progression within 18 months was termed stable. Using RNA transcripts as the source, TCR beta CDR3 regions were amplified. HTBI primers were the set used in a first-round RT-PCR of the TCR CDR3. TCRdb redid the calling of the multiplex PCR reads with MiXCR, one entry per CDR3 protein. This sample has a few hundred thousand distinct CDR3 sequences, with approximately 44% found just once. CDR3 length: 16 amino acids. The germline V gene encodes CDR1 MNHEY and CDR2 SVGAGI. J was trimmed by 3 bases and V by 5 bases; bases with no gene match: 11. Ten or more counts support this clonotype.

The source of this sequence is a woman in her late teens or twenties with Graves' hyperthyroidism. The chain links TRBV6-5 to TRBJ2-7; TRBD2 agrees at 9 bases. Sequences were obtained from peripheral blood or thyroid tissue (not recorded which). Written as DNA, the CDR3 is TGTGCCAGCAGTACCCATATTAGCGGGAGACACTACGAGCAGTACTTC. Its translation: CASSTHISGRHYEQYF.